The rows below give T cell receptor beta chains drawn from one sample of a study of beta chain features in type 1 diabetes. Assay used: immunoSEQ multiplex PCR; TCRdb lists only in-frame clones, some missing. The data show roughly 350,000 clones, over 8.5% seen once. The sample was central memory CD4+ T cells from blood. The receptors derive from a man aged 30 to 45 with type 1 diabetes. Each CDR3 is given with its conserved first and last residue. D genes are given only for firm matches. Some rows have no size entry. The others give once, few or many, or a class for an expanded clone.

j_call: TRBJ2-7; d_call: TRBD1; v_call: TRBV29-1; clone_size: .; cdr3_nt: TGCAGCGTTGAAGACCCGGACAGGGGGACGGGTGAGCAGTACTTC; cdr3_aa: CSVEDPDRGTGEQYF
j_call: TRBJ1-5; d_call: .; v_call: TRBV11-1; clone_size: few; cdr3_nt: TGTGCCAGCAGCTCGGGAGAGGTGGGTCAGCCCCAGCATTTT; cdr3_aa: CASSSGEVGQPQHF
j_call: TRBJ2-1; d_call: .; v_call: TRBV7-2; clone_size: .; cdr3_nt: TGTGCCAGCAAACGACAGGACGCTTACAATGAGCAGTTCTTC; cdr3_aa: CASKRQDAYNEQFF
j_call: TRBJ1-1; d_call: .; v_call: TRBV19; clone_size: few; cdr3_nt: TGTGCCAGTAGTCCTCGGGACACTGAAGCTTTCTTT; cdr3_aa: CASSPRDTEAFF
j_call: TRBJ2-5; d_call: TRBD1; v_call: TRBV11-1; clone_size: .; cdr3_nt: TGTGCCAGCAGCACCCGGGACAGGGGAGAGACCCAGTACTTC; cdr3_aa: CASSTRDRGETQYF
j_call: TRBJ2-7; d_call: .; v_call: TRBV9; clone_size: .; cdr3_nt: TGTGCCAGCAGCGTTACTTCCGGGTCCGGCGAGCAGTACTTC; cdr3_aa: CASSVTSGSGEQYF
j_call: TRBJ2-7; d_call: TRBD1; v_call: TRBV18; clone_size: few; cdr3_nt: TGTGCCAGCTCACCAGGGACAGGCTCCTACGAGCAGTACTTC; cdr3_aa: CASSPGTGSYEQYF
j_call: TRBJ2-1; d_call: .; v_call: TRBV19; clone_size: many; cdr3_nt: TGTGCCAGTAGTGCCAGACGGAATGAGCAGTTCTTC; cdr3_aa: CASSARRNEQFF
j_call: TRBJ2-5; d_call: .; v_call: TRBV29-1; clone_size: few; cdr3_nt: TGCAGCGTTCCCCTGGAGGGGGCTTGGGAGACCCAGTACTTC; cdr3_aa: CSVPLEGAWETQYF
j_call: TRBJ2-2; d_call: .; v_call: TRBV29-1; clone_size: .; cdr3_nt: TGCAGCGCTAAGTCGGGGTCTACGAACACCGGGGAGCTGTTTTTT; cdr3_aa: CSAKSGSTNTGELFF
j_call: TRBJ2-7; d_call: .; v_call: TRBV9; clone_size: few; cdr3_nt: TGTGCCAGCAGCCTTGACAGCTCCGGTGGTATTGAGCAGTACTTC; cdr3_aa: CASSLDSSGGIEQYF
j_call: TRBJ2-3; d_call: .; v_call: TRBV11-2; clone_size: .; cdr3_nt: TGTGCCAGCAGCTTAGCTCAGTCATCCACAGATACGCAGTATTTT; cdr3_aa: CASSLAQSSTDTQYF
j_call: TRBJ1-2; d_call: TRBD1; v_call: TRBV5-6; clone_size: few; cdr3_nt: TGTGCCAGCATCAAACAGGGGTACAACTATGGCTACACCTTC; cdr3_aa: CASIKQGYNYGYTF
j_call: TRBJ2-3; d_call: TRBD1; v_call: TRBV19; clone_size: few; cdr3_nt: TGTGCCACCCACTCACAGGGGCTTGGAGATACGCAGTATTTT; cdr3_aa: CATHSQGLGDTQYF
j_call: TRBJ1-4; d_call: TRBD1; v_call: TRBV7-9; clone_size: few; cdr3_nt: TGTGCCAGCAGCTCCCCCCCTGGACAGGGGTCCCACTCCAATGAAAAACTGTTTTTT; cdr3_aa: CASSSPPGQGSHSNEKLFF
j_call: TRBJ2-4; d_call: TRBD1; v_call: TRBV7-9; clone_size: .; cdr3_nt: TGTGCCAGCAGCTTAAGTCGGACAGGGGAAAACATTCAGTACTTC; cdr3_aa: CASSLSRTGENIQYF
j_call: TRBJ2-2; d_call: .; v_call: TRBV4-3; clone_size: .; cdr3_nt: TGCGCCAGCAGCCAAGCATCGGCCTATTTTAACCCCGGGGAGCTGTTTTTT; cdr3_aa: CASSQASAYFNPGELFF
j_call: TRBJ1-2; d_call: .; v_call: TRBV10-2; clone_size: .; cdr3_nt: TGCGCCAGCAGTGAGGGACAAACCAATGGCTACACCTTC; cdr3_aa: CASSEGQTNGYTF